The entry below gives a single TCR beta chain sequence along with its context. This clone's antigen is unknown. It has no much larger one-base neighbor in the sample; base qualities were not kept. The sample belongs to a study of patients and donors after allogeneic stem cell transplantation (dated by TCRdb to the early 2020s). The library was obtained by RT-PCR. Sequenced on a NextSeq 550. TCRdb reprocessing: public reads trimmed at Q25 with fastp, clones called with MiXCR, in-frame beta chains kept. Entries that share a CDR3 protein sequence are merged under the most common genes and DNA. The sample profile shows around 150,000 distinct CDR3 sequences; roughly two fifths of them were found once. Of the sample, 50% falls within the top ten clones. This receptor was obtained from a human donor who was either an allogeneic HSCT recipient or a stem cell or donor lymphocyte infusion donor (not recorded which). It is not recorded whose cells these are; they may come from a transplant donor. Sequencing used blood, either unsorted or a sorted T cell fraction (not recorded which).

Here is the DNA: TGTGCCAGCAGTCCTGGACGGATCTATGGCTACACCTTC. Its translation is CASSPGRIYGYTF. The rearranged segments are TRBV12-3 or TRBV12-4 and TRBJ1-2; the D gene remains uncertain. V is pared back by 5 bases and J by 4 bases, with 11 bases lying between the germline termini. Reading from cysteine to phenylalanine, the CDR3 counts 13 amino acids. Solely the CDR3 DNA is kept, with 39 bases framed from the first base.